This T cell receptor (beta chain) was sequenced in a study of blood T cell repertoires in COVID-19. Study in general: The United States, Italy and Spain were the sources of the acute and convalescent COVID-19 samples. From T cells, B-cell-depleted T cells, or PBMCs came the material, which was cDNA or gDNA.

As handled by the study authors: Cell counts per sample came from amplifying reference gene primers. Here immunoSEQ multiplex PCR was the method, and the copy in TCRdb shows in-frame clones only, minus some. The D gene and trimming were derived from the DNA, and the V and J assignments and clone size from that table. The repertoire holds about 77,000 clones, with approximately 90% as singletons. The CDR3 covers 13 residues. V lost 2 bases and J lost 6, with 8 bases in between. Germline V lookup: CDR1 LGHDT, CDR2 YNNKEL (reference sequence). The genes are TRBV3-1 (or the pseudogene TRBV3-2) and TRBJ1-5, with a possible D match to TRBD1 (6 bases). Sequencing input: peripheral blood. This clonotype was obtained from an elderly woman with acute or convalescent COVID-19. The CDR3 DNA reads as TGTGCCAGCAGCCAACAGGGGAGTCAGCCCCAGCATTTT. This translates into CASSQQGSQPQHF.